This T cell receptor (beta chain) was obtained from a study of blood T cells in healthy people across ages. Study-level findings and limits: As age increased, TCR beta diversity per million T cells fell in a roughly linear fashion.

Total RNA amounts of at least 5 micrograms were extracted per sample. Turning to this clonotype: The antigen is undetermined.

The second PCR ran roughly 6 to 11 cycles with a sample-barcoded 5' primer and J-beta primers. Template switching added a 12-random-nucleotide identifier to every cDNA molecule. TCRdb recomputed calls from the 5' RACE reads with MiXCR, one row per CDR3 protein. The data contain about 780,000 distinct CDR3 sequences, around 50% of them singletons. The sample comprised blood. This receptor was taken from a man older than 75 in good health.

In DNA form, the CDR3 reads TGTGCCAGCAGCTTAGTTGTTGGGACTTCCTACGAGCAGTACTTC. Its protein product is CASSLVVGTSYEQYF. The chain has TRBV7-2 and TRBJ2-7; perhaps TRBD2 as D (6 bases). V lost 1 base to trimming and J lost 1 base, with 11 bases between them. This CDR3 spans 15 amino acids. Germline lookup yields CDR1 SGHTA and CDR2 FQGNSA.